This TCR beta chain was captured in a study of monozygotic twins with inflammatory bowel disease. Study-wide points: Telling different T cell subtypes apart from each other was not possible.

Each CDR3 protein gets one entry in TCRdb, which reprocessed the 5' RACE reads and gives no DNA. The sample table sets out about 300,000 distinct CDR3 sequences. Details on this clonotype: Its antigen is unknown.

This clonotype was sampled from a human donor with ulcerative colitis or Crohn's disease, or a healthy co-twin of an affected twin (not recorded which). Sample: blood.

The CDR3 reads CSARSDSYEQYF. The chain is built from TRBV20-1 and TRBJ2-7; without DNA, the TCRdb call of TRBD1 cannot be checked. This CDR3 is built from 12 residues. Germline-derived CDR1 and CDR2 are DFQATT and SNEGSKA (reference sequence).